What follows are 21 T cell receptor beta chains derived from one specimen sequenced in a study of blood T cell repertoires in COVID-19. The table came from immunoSEQ multiplex PCR; TCRdb's copy has only in-frame clones and leaves some out. Of about 88,000 clones in the sample, 85% to 95% were seen once. Source material: peripheral blood. All receptors derive from a man aged 55 to 70 with acute or convalescent COVID-19.

V is TRBV18 and J is TRBJ1-2, with 7 bases identical to TRBD1. V lost 2 bases, J lost 1 base, and 4 bases stayed unmatched. In germline, CDR1 is KGHSH, CDR2 LQKENI. The CDR3 consists of 15 residues. The CDR3 region is CASSPDRDSNYGYTF. The CDR3 DNA reads as TGTGCCAGCTCACCAGACCGGGACAGTAACTATGGCTACACCTTC.

This clone was found once. The rearrangement joins TRBV28 to TRBJ1-1; D gene ambiguous. This CDR3 comprises 15 residues. The germline gives CDR1 MDHEN, CDR2 SYDVKM. Trimming stripped 3 bases from V and 4 bases from J, with 15 bases between. As DNA, the CDR3 is TGTGCCAGCAGTTTGCTGGGCCCGGTCGGCACTGAAGCTTTCTTT. As protein: CASSLLGPVGTEAFF.

The rearrangement links TRBV6-6 to TRBJ1-1; 9 nucleotides line up with TRBD1. V trimming: 5 bases; J trimming: 6 bases; junction bases outside the gene matches: 16. This CDR3 has 17 amino acids. In germline, CDR1 is MNHNY, CDR2 SVGAGI (reference sequence). CDR3 in DNA: TGTGCCAGCAGTCCTTCTCCGGGACAGGGAGGTAGGGCTGAAGCTTTCTTT. As protein: CASSPSPGQGGRAEAFF.

The count of this clone is one. At the DNA level, this CDR3 is encoded by other sequences in the same sample as well. The V call is TRBV7-2, the J call TRBJ1-2; 7 bases are a match to TRBD1. V shed 4 bases, J shed 4 bases, and the junction held 3 bases outside the gene matches. This CDR3 contains 13 residues. From germline, CDR1 is SGHTA and CDR2 FQGNSA. The CDR3 sequence: CASSWGQSYGYTF. CDR3 coding DNA: TGTGCCAGCAGCTGGGGACAGAGCTATGGCTACACCTTC.

The chain couples TRBV5-1 to TRBJ2-5, with 14 positions matching TRBD2. CDR3 length equals 16 residues. With V trimmed by 5 bases and J by 5 bases, 8 bases remained unmatched. CDR1 and CDR2 (germline): SGHRS, YFSETQ. DNA of the CDR3: TGCGCCAGCAGTAAGGGACTAGCGGGAGCCGGTGAGACCCAGTACTTC. Encoded protein: CASSKGLAGAGETQYF. Variable domain in full (rest from reference TRBV5-1 and TRBJ2-5): KAGVTQTPRYLIKTRGQQVTLSCSPISGHRSVSWYQQTPGQGLQFLFEYFSETQRNKGNFPGRFSGRQFSNSRSEMNVSTLELGDSALYLCASSKGLAGAGETQYFGPGTRLLVL.

For the CDR3, the DNA is TGTGCCTGGGAAACAGGGTCCAATGAGCAGTTCTTC. Translation: CAWETGSNEQFF. V is TRBV30 and J is TRBJ2-1; tentative D call: TRBD1 (6 bases). Trimming stripped 5 bases from V and 6 bases from J, with 11 bases between. The CDR3 length is 12 residues. CDR1 is GTSNPN, CDR2 SVGIG, per germline (reference sequence). Using reference TRBV30 and TRBJ2-1 for the parts outside the CDR3, the full variable domain is SQTIHQWPATLVQPVGSPLSLECTVEGTSNPNLYWYRQAAGRGLQLLFYSVGIGQISSEVPQNLSASRPQDRQFILSSKKLLLSDSGFYLCAWETGSNEQFFGPGTRLTVL.

The chain is built from TRBV4-2 and TRBJ2-7, with 8 bases identical to TRBD1. The CDR3 is 14 amino acids. Losses at the gene ends were 4 bases for V and 4 bases for J; bases not matched to a gene: 6. Germline values: CDR1 LGHNA, CDR2 YNFKEQ. The CDR3 DNA is TGTGCCAGCAGCCTTCACACAGGGGGTTACGAGCAGTACTTC. This encodes CASSLHTGGYEQYF.

V is TRBV10-2 and J is TRBJ2-5; 8 nucleotides agree with TRBD2. The CDR3 totals 16 residues. Germline values: CDR1 WSHSY, CDR2 SAAADI. The ends lost 0 bases at V and 3 bases at J; junction bases unmatched: 6. In nucleotides, the CDR3 is TGCGCCAGCAGTGAGTCGCCGGGACTAGGGGAAGAGACCCAGTACTTC. It encodes CASSESPGLGEETQYF.

Only one count was recorded for this clone. This chain links TRBV9 with TRBJ2-4, with 7 bases matching TRBD2. This CDR3 is built from 16 residues. J gave up 1 base and V 2 bases, and 6 bases lay outside the gene matches. CDR1 and CDR2 (germline): SGDLS, YYNGEE. The CDR3 DNA sequence: TGTGCCAGCAGCGTCGGGGGAGGGGATGCCAAAAACATTCAGTACTTC. Translation gives CASSVGGGDAKNIQYF.

The CDR3 spells CATSPTSGSTDTQYF. The CDR3 nucleotides read TGTGCCACCTCTCCGACTAGCGGGAGCACAGATACGCAGTATTTT. The chain links TRBV27 to TRBJ2-3, with TRBD2 matching 10 bases. The CDR3 consists of 15 residues. CDR1 is MNHEY and CDR2 is SMNVEV in the germline V gene (reference sequence). The ends lost 10 bases at V and 0 bases at J; junction bases unmatched: 7.

This chain uses TRBV25-1 with TRBJ2-5; 9 bases match TRBD2. Germline V CDR1 and CDR2: MGHDK, SYGVNS. The ends lost 2 bases at V and 5 bases at J; junction bases unmatched: 0. This CDR3 has 13 residues. The CDR3, as DNA: TGTGCCAGCAGTGAAGCGGGGGGGGAGACCCAGTACTTC. Amino acids: CASSEAGGETQYF. The whole variable domain, remainder taken from reference TRBV25-1 and TRBJ2-5, is EADIYQTPRYLVIGTGKKITLECSQTMGHDKMYWYQQDPGMELHLIHYSYGVNSTEKGDLSSESTVSRIRTEHFPLTLESARPSHTSQYLCASSEAGGETQYFGPGTRLLVL.

The rearrangement links TRBV11-3 to TRBJ2-1; D is possibly TRBD1 (5 bases). Germline values: CDR1 SGHNT, CDR2 YENEEA. CDR3 size: 16 residues. Trimming removed 0 bases from V and 5 bases from J, with 14 bases in between. CDR3 region: CASSLDETQEHNEQFF. CDR3 sequence (DNA): TGTGCCAGCAGCTTAGATGAGACACAGGAACACAATGAGCAGTTCTTC.

This clone was seen more than once but under ten times. This rearrangement joins TRBV6-2 or TRBV6-3 to TRBJ2-7; 8 positions match TRBD1. Germline-derived CDR1 and CDR2 are MNHEY and SVGEGT. V was pared by 0 bases and J by 6 bases, with 7 bases of the junction left unmatched. The CDR3 has 15 residues. The CDR3 is CASSYSKQGAAEQYF. The DNA of the CDR3 is TGTGCCAGCAGTTACTCGAAGCAGGGGGCTGCCGAGCAGTACTTC.

CDR3 DNA sequence: TGTGCCAGCAGCCCGCGGGACGCTAAACCCTATGAGCAGTTCTTC. It is translated as CASSPRDAKPYEQFF. The J gene is TRBJ2-1, the V gene TRBV11-1; D may be TRBD2 (6 bases). The CDR3 is 15 amino acids. V was shortened by 5 bases and J by 8 bases, with 19 bases between the two germline ends. Germline CDR1 reads SGHAT; CDR2 reads FQDESV (reference sequence).

The rearrangement links TRBV28 to TRBJ1-2; TRBD1 matches at 8 bases. This CDR3 is 13 amino acids long. The germline V gene has CDR1 MDHEN and CDR2 SYDVKM. V shed 6 bases, J shed 4 bases, and the junction held 4 bases outside the gene matches. The CDR3 spells CASRDRGAYGYTF. CDR3 DNA: TGTGCCAGCAGAGACAGGGGCGCCTATGGCTACACCTTC.

The sample holds one count of this clone. The V gene is TRBV6-2 or TRBV6-3, the J gene TRBJ1-1; TRBD1 agrees at 8 bases. The CDR3 runs 14 residues. V trimming: 6 bases; J trimming: 4 bases; junction bases outside the gene matches: 7. Germline CDR1 and CDR2: MNHEY and SVGEGT. The CDR3 DNA reads as TGTGCCAGCAGCGGACAGGGCGGGATCACTGAAGCTTTCTTT. Translating gives CASSGQGGITEAFF.

V usage is TRBV2 and J usage is TRBJ1-1; the D is unclear. This CDR3 has 19 residues. Germline-derived CDR1 and CDR2 are SNHLY and FYNNEI. V was shortened by 2 bases and J by 4 bases, with 26 bases between the two germline ends. DNA of the CDR3: TGTGCCAGCAGTGAAATTTCCCAAGGATGGAGCGGAGGCGGCACTGAAGCTTTCTTT. This gives the protein CASSEISQGWSGGGTEAFF. Full variable domain (missing parts from reference TRBV2 and TRBJ1-1): EPEVTQTPSHQVTQMGQEVILRCVPISNHLYFYWYRQILGQKVEFLVSFYNNEISEKSEIFDDQFSVERPDGSNFTLKIRSTKLEDSAMYFCASSEISQGWSGGGTEAFFGQGTRLTVV.

The chain uses TRBV27 and TRBJ2-1; D might be TRBD2 (5 bases). Per germline, CDR1 MNHEY and CDR2 SMNVEV (reference sequence). This CDR3 contains 14 residues. Trimming cost V 7 bases and J 6 bases, with 16 bases left between them. CDR3 amino acids: CASTKAAGRNEQFF. Written as DNA, the CDR3 is TGTGCCAGCACCAAAGCGGCCGGGCGCAATGAGCAGTTCTTC.

This chain links TRBV25-1 with TRBJ2-1; D is perhaps TRBD1 (5 bases). Germline CDR1 and CDR2: MGHDK and SYGVNS. The length of the CDR3 is 14 residues. V was shortened by 1 base and J by 6 bases, with 10 bases between the two germline ends. CDR3 bases: TGTGCCAGCAGTGAATCTAGGCAGGGCAATGAGCAGTTCTTC. It specifies CASSESRQGNEQFF.

The table lists this clone with a few counts. This chain links TRBV27 with TRBJ2-7; 8 bases agree with TRBD2. CDR3 length: 15 residues. Germline CDR1 reads MNHEY; CDR2 reads SMNVEV (reference sequence). J gave up 3 bases and V 6 bases, and 10 bases lay outside the gene matches. CDR3 in DNA: TGTGCCAGCAGGCCCTACACTAGCGGAGGCTACGAGCAGTACTTC. Protein: CASRPYTSGGYEQYF.

This chain links TRBV4-2 with TRBJ2-5, with D tentatively TRBD1 (6 bases). The CDR3 length is 14 residues. Trimming took off 2 bases at V and 4 bases at J, with 11 bases between the two ends. The germline V gene encodes CDR1 LGHNA and CDR2 YNFKEQ. The CDR3 sequence: CASSQTGTSETQYF. In DNA, the CDR3 is TGTGCCAGCAGCCAAACAGGGACCTCAGAGACCCAGTACTTC.